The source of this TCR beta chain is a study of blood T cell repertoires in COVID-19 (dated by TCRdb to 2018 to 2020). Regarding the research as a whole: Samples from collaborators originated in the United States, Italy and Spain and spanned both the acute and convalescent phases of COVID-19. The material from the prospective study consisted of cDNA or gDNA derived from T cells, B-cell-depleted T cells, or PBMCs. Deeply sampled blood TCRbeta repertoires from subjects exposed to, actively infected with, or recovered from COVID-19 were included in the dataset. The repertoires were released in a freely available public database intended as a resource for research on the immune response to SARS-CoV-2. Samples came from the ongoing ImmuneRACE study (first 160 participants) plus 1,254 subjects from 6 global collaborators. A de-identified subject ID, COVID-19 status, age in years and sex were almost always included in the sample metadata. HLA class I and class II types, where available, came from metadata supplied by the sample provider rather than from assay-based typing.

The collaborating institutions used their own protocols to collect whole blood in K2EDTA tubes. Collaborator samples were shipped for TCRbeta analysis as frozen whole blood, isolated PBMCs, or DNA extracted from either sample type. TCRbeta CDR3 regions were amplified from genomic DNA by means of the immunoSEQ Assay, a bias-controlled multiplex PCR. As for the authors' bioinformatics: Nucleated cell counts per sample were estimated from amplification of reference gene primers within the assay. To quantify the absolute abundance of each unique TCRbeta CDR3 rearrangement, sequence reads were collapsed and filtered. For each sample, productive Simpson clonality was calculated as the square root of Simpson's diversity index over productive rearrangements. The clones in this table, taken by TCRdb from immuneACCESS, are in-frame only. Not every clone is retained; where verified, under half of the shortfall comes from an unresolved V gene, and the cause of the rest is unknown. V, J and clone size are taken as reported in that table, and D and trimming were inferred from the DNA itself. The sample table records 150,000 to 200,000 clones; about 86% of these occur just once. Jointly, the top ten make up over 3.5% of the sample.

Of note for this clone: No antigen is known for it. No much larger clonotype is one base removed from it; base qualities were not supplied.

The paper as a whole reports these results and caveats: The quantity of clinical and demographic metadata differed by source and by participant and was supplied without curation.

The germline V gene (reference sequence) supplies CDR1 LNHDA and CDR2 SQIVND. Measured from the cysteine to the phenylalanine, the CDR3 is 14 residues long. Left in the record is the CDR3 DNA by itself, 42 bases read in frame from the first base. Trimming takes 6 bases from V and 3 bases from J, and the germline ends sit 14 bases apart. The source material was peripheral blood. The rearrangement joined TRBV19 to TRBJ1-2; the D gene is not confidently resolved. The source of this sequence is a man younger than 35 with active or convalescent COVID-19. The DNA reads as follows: TGTGCCAGTAGATCTGGAGGGATTCACTATGGCTACACCTTC. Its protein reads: CASRSGGIHYGYTF.